The 3 T cell receptor beta chains below were found in one sample sequenced in a study of vaccination and CD4 T cells after COVID-19. What these receptors recognize is not known. The Oncomine TCR Beta short-read assay generated sequence data from the DNA of cultured CD4+ T cells. TCRdb re-called the PCR reads through MiXCR, storing one row per CDR3 protein. The table records thousands of distinct CDR3 sequences, 35% to 55% of them present only once. Treatment in this sample: approximately 10-day PBMC culture with coronavirus spike peptide pools or control peptides (ViraFEST assay). Material: CD4+ T cells from blood, cultured in vitro. These receptors originate from a human donor who had recovered from COVID-19.

CDR3: CASSLGYEETQYF. CDR3 sequence (DNA): TGTGCCAGCAGCCTCGGATACGAGGAGACCCAGTACTTC. The chain is built from TRBV7-3 and TRBJ2-5; D gene unclear. CDR1 and CDR2 (germline): SGHTA, FQGTGA. Trimming stripped 5 bases from V and 5 bases from J, with 12 bases between. The CDR3 runs to 13 residues. Supplemented by reference TRBV7-3 and TRBJ2-5, the full variable domain reads GAGVSQTPSNKVTEKGKYVELRCDPISGHTALYWYRQSLGQGPEFLIYFQGTGAADDSGLPNDRFFAVRPEGSVSTLKIQRTERGDSAVYLCASSLGYEETQYFGPGTRLLVL.

This clonotype has a handful of counts. This chain links TRBV24-1 with TRBJ2-3, with D perhaps matching TRBD1 (5 bases). V dropped 4 bases and J dropped 1 base, with 14 bases sitting between them. Germline-derived CDR1 and CDR2 are KGHDR and SFDVKD. This CDR3 contains 16 residues. As DNA, the CDR3 is TGTGCCACCAGTGAGCCCCGGCTAGGGGGCACAGATACGCAGTATTTT. Protein sequence: CATSEPRLGGTDTQYF.

The chain joins TRBV19 to TRBJ2-1, with 7 bases that match TRBD2. The CDR3 length is 15 residues. CDR1 is LNHDA and CDR2 is SQIVND in the germline V gene (reference sequence). Losses at the gene ends were 1 base for V and 0 bases for J; bases not matched to a gene: 0. CDR3 in DNA: TGTGCCAGTAGTATAGGGACTAGCTCCTACAATGAGCAGTTCTTC. Amino acids: CASSIGTSSYNEQFF.